Listed below are T cell receptor beta chains from one sample, sequenced in a study of HIV-infected patients and healthy controls. TCRdb reprocessed the 5' RACE reads with MiXCR, giving one entry per CDR3 protein. The data contain over 15,000 distinct CDR3 sequences, roughly 8.9% of them seen just once; the ten biggest clones take up 2% to 3%. Sample: blood. The receptors were sampled from an adult in good health. The CDR3 runs from the conserved cysteine through the conserved F or W. Each record gives: V gene, J gene, clone size, D gene, CDR3 length, CDR3 protein, CDR3 DNA. D genes are given only for firm matches. Size values are once, few and many counts, or a class for expanded clones, and some rows have none.

TRBV5-1,TRBJ2-5,medium-sized,-,15,CASSLEGLSQETQYF,TGCGCCAGCAGCTTGGAGGGACTGAGCCAAGAGACCCAGTACTTC
TRBV29-1,TRBJ1-4,many,-,12,CSGQGINEKLFF,TGCAGCGGCCAGGGGATTAATGAAAAACTGTTTTTT
TRBV6-5,TRBJ2-5,few,-,14,CASSSWGNQETQYF,TGTGCCAGCAGTTCCTGGGGGAACCAAGAGACCCAGTACTTC
TRBV28,TRBJ1-1,many,-,16,CASSLRGGGWNTEAFF,TGTGCCAGCAGTTTACGGGGCGGCGGTTGGAACACTGAAGCTTTCTTT
TRBV13,TRBJ2-5,many,TRBD1,14,CASSFGTGQETQYF,TGTGCCAGCAGCTTCGGGACAGGCCAAGAGACCCAGTACTTC
TRBV7-3,TRBJ1-1,-,TRBD1,14,CASSPGQFGTEAFF,TGTGCCAGCAGCCCGGGACAGTTTGGCACTGAAGCTTTCTTT
TRBV7-3,TRBJ2-3,few,-,13,CASSLGSSDTQYF,TGTGCCAGCAGCTTAGGATCATCCGATACGCAGTATTTT
TRBV6-6,TRBJ2-3,many,-,16,CASTPNRGRSPDTQYF,TGTGCCAGCACCCCTAACCGGGGCAGGTCCCCAGATACGCAGTATTTT
TRBV24-1,TRBJ2-3,-,TRBD1,16,CATSDPGQGSTDTQYF,TGTGCCACCAGTGACCCCGGACAGGGAAGCACAGATACGCAGTATTTT
TRBV20-1,TRBJ2-3,few,-,15,CSARYQGFTTDTQYF,TGCAGTGCTAGATACCAGGGATTTACCACAGATACGCAGTATTTT
TRBV28,TRBJ1-2,many,-,15,CASTTSPGTIYGYTF,TGTGCCAGCACCACTTCCCCCGGGACCATCTATGGCTACACCTTC
TRBV6-5,TRBJ2-7,medium-sized,-,14,CASSYREGAYEQYF,TGTGCCAGCAGTTACCGAGAGGGGGCCTACGAGCAGTACTTC
TRBV28,TRBJ1-5,many,TRBD1,19,CASSYSPGPQGLSNQPQHF,TGTGCCAGCAGTTACAGCCCCGGGCCACAGGGGCTTAGCAATCAGCCCCAGCATTTT
TRBV20-1,TRBJ2-7,-,TRBD2,14,CSAKIAGGSYEQYF,TGCAGTGCTAAAATAGCGGGAGGGTCCTACGAGCAGTACTTC
TRBV6-5,TRBJ2-1,medium-sized,TRBD1,15,CASSRTGVIRNEQFF,TGTGCCAGCAGTCGGACAGGGGTGATAAGAAATGAGCAGTTCTTC
TRBV5-1,TRBJ2-1,many,TRBD2,15,CASSLFRTSKNEQFF,TGCGCCAGCAGCTTGTTTAGGACTAGCAAAAATGAGCAGTTCTTC
TRBV20-1,TRBJ2-1,many,TRBD2,15,CSARTSGGANNEQFF,TGCAGTGCAAGGACTAGCGGGGGGGCGAACAATGAGCAGTTCTTC
TRBV18,TRBJ2-2,-,-,15,CASSPRDKNTGELFF,TGTGCCAGCTCACCGCGCGACAAGAACACCGGGGAGCTGTTTTTT
TRBV29-1,TRBJ1-2,many,-,12,CSALILSRGYTF,TGCAGCGCCCTTATCCTGTCCCGTGGCTACACCTTC
TRBV28,TRBJ2-7,-,-,16,CASSRYRLPPYYEQYF,TGTGCCAGCAGCCGTTACCGACTACCGCCTTACTACGAGCAGTACTTC
TRBV12-3/TRBV12-4,TRBJ1-2,many,TRBD1,15,CASSFGRTGDDGYTF,TGTGCCAGCAGTTTTGGAAGGACAGGGGATGATGGCTACACCTTC
TRBV3-1,TRBJ2-7,medium-sized,TRBD1,15,CASSRGTGGPYEQYF,TGTGCCAGCAGCCGAGGGACAGGGGGCCCCTACGAGCAGTACTTC
TRBV4-1,TRBJ1-2,few,-,14,CASSQDGDFYGYTF,TGCGCCAGCAGCCAAGACGGGGACTTCTATGGCTACACCTTC
TRBV14,TRBJ1-2,many,-,16,CASSQGAGLTNYGYTF,TGTGCCAGCAGCCAAGGTGCGGGGCTAACTAACTATGGCTACACCTTC
TRBV7-9,TRBJ2-3,many,TRBD1,14,CASSATGGSDTQYF,TGTGCCAGCAGCGCCACAGGGGGCTCAGATACGCAGTATTTT
TRBV7-6,TRBJ2-2,medium-sized,-,15,CASSLSGVYTGELFF,TGTGCCAGCAGCTTATCGGGGGTGTACACCGGGGAGCTGTTTTTT
TRBV20-1,TRBJ2-3,many,TRBD2,16,CSARDSGGGRGDTQYF,TGCAGTGCTAGAGATTCCGGGGGGGGCCGCGGAGATACGCAGTATTTT
TRBV3-1,TRBJ2-1,many,-,15,CASSQVRTGKNEQFF,TGTGCCAGCAGCCAAGTGAGGACTGGAAAAAATGAGCAGTTCTTC
TRBV7-8,TRBJ1-1,-,TRBD1,17,CASSLVGGGTGGTEAFF,TGTGCCAGCAGCTTAGTAGGTGGTGGGACAGGGGGCACTGAAGCTTTCTTT
TRBV19,TRBJ2-4,few,-,17,CASPPVGGKGAKNIQYF,TGTGCCAGCCCTCCGGTTGGGGGGAAGGGGGCCAAAAACATTCAGTACTTC
TRBV25-1,TRBJ1-2,medium-sized,-,15,CASSAVYPNFNGYTF,TGTGCCAGCAGTGCAGTTTACCCGAACTTCAATGGCTACACCTTC
TRBV4-2,TRBJ1-4,many,-,14,CASSPSLTGEKLFF,TGTGCCAGCAGCCCCTCCCTGACGGGTGAAAAACTGTTTTTT
TRBV6-5,TRBJ2-1,few,-,13,CASSRNKPNEQFF,TGTGCCAGCAGCCGTAATAAGCCCAATGAGCAGTTCTTC
TRBV6-1,TRBJ2-6,many,-,13,CASHTSGANVLTF,TGTGCCAGCCATACCTCTGGGGCCAACGTCCTGACTTTC
TRBV29-1,TRBJ2-1,-,-,12,CSFSVPYNEQFF,TGCAGCTTTAGCGTACCTTACAATGAGCAGTTCTTC
TRBV6-1,TRBJ2-7,many,-,12,CASSEALRRQYF,TGTGCCAGCAGTGAAGCCCTTAGGAGGCAGTACTTC
TRBV24-1,TRBJ2-5,many,TRBD2,17,CATSDSSRPSGRETQYF,TGTGCCACCAGTGATTCTTCCCGCCCTAGCGGGAGAGAGACCCAGTACTTC
TRBV28,TRBJ2-7,-,TRBD1,16,CASSPRGQLTSWEQYF,TGTGCCAGCAGCCCTAGGGGGCAGCTAACCTCCTGGGAGCAGTACTTC
TRBV6-4,TRBJ2-1,many,-,13,CASSDSNNNEQFF,TGTGCCAGCAGTGACTCGAATAACAATGAGCAGTTCTTC
TRBV27,TRBJ2-1,many,TRBD2,15,CASSLSAGGLNEQFF,TGTGCCAGCAGTTTATCGGCGGGGGGGCTCAATGAGCAGTTCTTC
TRBV18,TRBJ2-7,many,-,13,CASSPSGNYEQYF,TGTGCCAGCTCACCGTCGGGGAATTACGAGCAGTACTTC
TRBV7-9,TRBJ2-7,many,-,14,CASSPRPRPYEQYF,TGTGCCAGCAGCCCACGCCCGAGGCCCTACGAGCAGTACTTC